What follows are 2 T cell receptor beta chains derived from one specimen sequenced in a study of radiotherapy plus CTLA-4 blockade in lung cancer (dated by TCRdb to between 2017 and 2018). The library was generated by the immunoSEQ multiplex PCR assay. TCRdb re-hosts the immuneACCESS table, in-frame sequences only. Its copies lack some clones; in the studies checked, an unresolved V gene accounts for under half of them, and the cause for the rest is not known. Across this sample there are tens of thousands of clones, with just under 80% seen only once. Of the sample, around 22% falls within the top ten clones. The input for sequencing was peripheral blood, taken from a patient treated with radiotherapy plus ipilimumab. The receptors stem from a human donor with non-small cell lung cancer that progressed on radiotherapy plus ipilimumab.

With respect to this clone: Likely a read error: the CDR3 ends without its conserved phenylalanine or tryptophan. The chain carries TRBV5-8 and TRBJ2-3, with D unclear. This CDR3 is built from 17 residues. CDR1 and CDR2 from the germline V gene are SGHTS and YDEGEE. V gave up 2 bases and J gave up 5 bases, with 21 bases separating them. CDR3 in DNA: TGTGCCAGCAGCTTAAGGAACTATTCGCCTGATCTAGATACGCAGTATCTT. This translates into CASSLRNYSPDLDTQYL.

This chain connects TRBV30 to TRBJ2-7, with TRBD2 matching over 8 bases. V shed 3 bases, J shed 3 bases, and the junction held 7 bases outside the gene matches. Germline CDR1 reads GTSNPN; CDR2 reads SVGIG (reference sequence). The CDR3 is 14 residues long. CDR3 nucleotide sequence: TGTGCCTGGAGGATGAGCGGGGGATACTACGAGCAGTACTTC. Protein product: CAWRMSGGYYEQYF.